This TCR beta chain stems from a study of blood T cell repertoires in COVID-19. Across the study: The cDNA or gDNA used as material had been derived from T cells, B-cell-depleted T cells, or PBMCs.

Germline trimming cut 9 bases from V and 0 bases from J; bases unmatched to any gene: 7. The germline V gene encodes CDR1 LGHDT and CDR2 YNNKEL (reference sequence). This CDR3 contains 15 residues. This clone was seen a handful of times. Assay used: immunoSEQ multiplex PCR; TCRdb lists only in-frame clones, some missing. This sample has about 180,000 clones, with approximately 83% found just once. The sample was peripheral blood. This chain joins TRBV3-1 (or the pseudogene TRBV3-2) and TRBJ1-3; 8 bases are shared with TRBD1. The clonotype originates from a woman in her thirties or forties with COVID-19, enrolled during active disease. The CDR3 sequence is CASTTGGSSGNTIYF. The DNA of the CDR3 is TGTGCCAGTACTACAGGGGGGTCCTCTGGAAACACCATATATTTT.